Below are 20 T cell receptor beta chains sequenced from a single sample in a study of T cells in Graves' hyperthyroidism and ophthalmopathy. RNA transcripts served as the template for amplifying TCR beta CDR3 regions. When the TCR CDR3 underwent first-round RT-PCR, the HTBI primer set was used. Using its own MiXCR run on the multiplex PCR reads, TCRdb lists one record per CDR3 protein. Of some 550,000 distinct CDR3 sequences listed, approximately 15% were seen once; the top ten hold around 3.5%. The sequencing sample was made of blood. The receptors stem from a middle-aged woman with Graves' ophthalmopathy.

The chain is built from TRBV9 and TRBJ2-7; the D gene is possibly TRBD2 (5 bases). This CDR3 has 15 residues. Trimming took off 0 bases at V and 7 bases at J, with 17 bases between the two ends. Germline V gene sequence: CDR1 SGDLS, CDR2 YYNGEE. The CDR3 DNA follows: TGTGCCAGCAGCGTAGAGGGTGGACTGACCGGGGAGCAGTACTTC. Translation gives CASSVEGGLTGEQYF.

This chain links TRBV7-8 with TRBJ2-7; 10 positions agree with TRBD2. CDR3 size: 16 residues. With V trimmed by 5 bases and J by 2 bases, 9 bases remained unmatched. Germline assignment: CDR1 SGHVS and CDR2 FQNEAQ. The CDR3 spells CASSDGLAEGAYEQYF. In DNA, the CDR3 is TGTGCCAGCAGCGACGGACTAGCGGAGGGGGCCTACGAGCAGTACTTC.

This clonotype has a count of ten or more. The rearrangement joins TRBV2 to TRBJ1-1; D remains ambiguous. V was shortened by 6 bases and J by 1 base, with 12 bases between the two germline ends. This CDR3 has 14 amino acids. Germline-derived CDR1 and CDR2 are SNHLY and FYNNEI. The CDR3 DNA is TGTGCCAGCAGAAGTAACAGCGAGAACACTGAAGCTTTCTTT. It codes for CASRSNSENTEAFF.

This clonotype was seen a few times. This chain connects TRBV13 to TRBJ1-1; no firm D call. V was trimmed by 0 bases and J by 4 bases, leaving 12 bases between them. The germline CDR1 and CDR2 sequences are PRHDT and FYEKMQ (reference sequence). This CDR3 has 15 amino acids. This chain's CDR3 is CASSLGGLRATEAFF. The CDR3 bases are TGTGCCAGCAGCTTAGGCGGTTTAAGGGCCACTGAAGCTTTCTTT.

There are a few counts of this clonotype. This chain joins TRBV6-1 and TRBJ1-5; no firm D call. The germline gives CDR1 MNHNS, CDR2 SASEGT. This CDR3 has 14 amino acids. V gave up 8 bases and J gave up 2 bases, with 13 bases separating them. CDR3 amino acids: CASHPLIGNQPQHF. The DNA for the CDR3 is TGTGCCAGCCATCCCTTAATTGGCAATCAGCCCCAGCATTTT.

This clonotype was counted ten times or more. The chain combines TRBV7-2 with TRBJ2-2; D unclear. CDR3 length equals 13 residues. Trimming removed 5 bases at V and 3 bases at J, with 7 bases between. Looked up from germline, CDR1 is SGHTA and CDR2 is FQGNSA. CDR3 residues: CASSRGHTGELFF. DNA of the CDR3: TGTGCCAGCAGCCGCGGACACACCGGGGAGCTGTTTTTT.

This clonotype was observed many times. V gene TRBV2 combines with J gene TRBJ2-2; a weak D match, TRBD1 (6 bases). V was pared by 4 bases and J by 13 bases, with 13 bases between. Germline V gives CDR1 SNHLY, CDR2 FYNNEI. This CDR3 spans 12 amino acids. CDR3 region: CASSAQRGRLFF. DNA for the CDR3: TGTGCCAGCAGTGCTCAAAGGGGGAGGCTGTTTTTT.

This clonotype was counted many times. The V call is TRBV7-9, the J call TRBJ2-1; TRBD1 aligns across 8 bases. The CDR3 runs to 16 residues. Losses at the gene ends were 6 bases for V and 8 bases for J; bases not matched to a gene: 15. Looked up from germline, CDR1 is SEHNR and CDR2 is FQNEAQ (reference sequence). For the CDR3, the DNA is TGTGCCAGCAGTCCTAGAAAAATAGGACAGGGACATGAGCAGTTCTTC. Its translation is CASSPRKIGQGHEQFF. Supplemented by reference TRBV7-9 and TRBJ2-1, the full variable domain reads DTGVSQNPRHKITKRGQNVTFRCDPISEHNRLYWYRQTLGQGPEFLTYFQNEAQLEKSRLLSDRFSAERPKGSFSTLEIQRTEQGDSAMYLCASSPRKIGQGHEQFFGPGTRLTVL.

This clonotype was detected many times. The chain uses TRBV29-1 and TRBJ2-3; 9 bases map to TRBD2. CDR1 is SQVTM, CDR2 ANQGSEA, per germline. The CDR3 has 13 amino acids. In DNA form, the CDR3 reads TGCAGTGTGGCGGGAGGGGGGACAGATACGCAGTATTTT. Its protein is CSVAGGGTDTQYF.

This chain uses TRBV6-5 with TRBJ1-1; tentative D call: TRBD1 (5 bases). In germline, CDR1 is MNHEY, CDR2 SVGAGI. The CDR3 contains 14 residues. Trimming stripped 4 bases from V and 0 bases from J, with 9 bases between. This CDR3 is CASSLQEMNTEAFF. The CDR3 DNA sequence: TGTGCCAGCAGTTTACAGGAGATGAACACTGAAGCTTTCTTT.

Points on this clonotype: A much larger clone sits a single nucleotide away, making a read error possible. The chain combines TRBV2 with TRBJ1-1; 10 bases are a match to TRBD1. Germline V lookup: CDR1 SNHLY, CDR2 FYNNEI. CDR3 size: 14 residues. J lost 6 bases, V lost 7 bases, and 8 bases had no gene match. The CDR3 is CASTLDRGIAEAFF. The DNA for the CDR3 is TGTGCCAGCACATTGGACAGGGGGATCGCTGAAGCTTTCTTT.

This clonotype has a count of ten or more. The CDR3 DNA is TGTGCCAGCAGCACCGGACGGACAATGAACACTGAAGCTTTCTTT. This encodes CASSTGRTMNTEAFF. The V and J genes are TRBV11-2 and TRBJ1-1; perhaps TRBD1 as D (5 bases). Germline CDR1 reads SGHAT; CDR2 reads FQNNGV. Between the trimmed V and J ends, which lost 5 bases and 0 bases, there was a span of 13 bases. This CDR3 is built from 15 residues.

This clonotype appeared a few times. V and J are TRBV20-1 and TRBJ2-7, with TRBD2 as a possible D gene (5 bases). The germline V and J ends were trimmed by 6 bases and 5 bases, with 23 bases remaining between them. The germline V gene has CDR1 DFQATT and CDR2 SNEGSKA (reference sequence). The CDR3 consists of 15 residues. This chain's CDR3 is CSAAGGSRMGNEQYF. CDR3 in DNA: TGCAGTGCGGCAGGAGGTTCCCGAATGGGGAACGAGCAGTACTTC.

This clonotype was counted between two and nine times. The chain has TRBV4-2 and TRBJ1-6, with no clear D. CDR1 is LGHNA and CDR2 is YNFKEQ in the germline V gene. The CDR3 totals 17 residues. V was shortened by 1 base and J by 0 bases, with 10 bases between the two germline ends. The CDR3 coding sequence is TGTGCCAGCAGCCAAGTGGTGAGAGGCTCCTATAATTCACCCCTCCACTTT. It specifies CASSQVVRGSYNSPLHF.

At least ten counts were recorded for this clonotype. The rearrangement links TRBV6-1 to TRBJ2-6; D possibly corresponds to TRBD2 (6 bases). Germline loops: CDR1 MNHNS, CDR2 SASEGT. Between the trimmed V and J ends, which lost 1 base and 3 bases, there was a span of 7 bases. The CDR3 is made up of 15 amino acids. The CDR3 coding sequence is TGTGCCAGCAGTGAAGACGGGAGTGGGGCCAACGTCCTGACTTTC. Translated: CASSEDGSGANVLTF.

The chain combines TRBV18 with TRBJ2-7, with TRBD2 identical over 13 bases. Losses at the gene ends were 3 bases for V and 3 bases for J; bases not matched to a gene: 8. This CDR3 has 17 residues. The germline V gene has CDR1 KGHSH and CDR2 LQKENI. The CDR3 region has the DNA TGTGCCAGCTCACCGTCACTAGCGGGAGGGCGGAACTACGAGCAGTACTTC. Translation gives CASSPSLAGGRNYEQYF.

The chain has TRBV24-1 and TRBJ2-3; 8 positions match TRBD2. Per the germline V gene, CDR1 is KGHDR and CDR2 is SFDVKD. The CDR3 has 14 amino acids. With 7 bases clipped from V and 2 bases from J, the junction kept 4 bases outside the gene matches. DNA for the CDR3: TGTGCCACCAGCATAGCGGGAAACACAGATACGCAGTATTTT. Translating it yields CATSIAGNTDTQYF.

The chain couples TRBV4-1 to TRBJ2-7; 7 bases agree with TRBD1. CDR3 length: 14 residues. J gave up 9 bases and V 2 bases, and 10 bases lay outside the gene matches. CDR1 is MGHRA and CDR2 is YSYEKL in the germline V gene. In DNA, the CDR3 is TGCGCCAGCAGCCAAATCCTGGACAGGCTGGGGCAGTACTTC. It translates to CASSQILDRLGQYF.

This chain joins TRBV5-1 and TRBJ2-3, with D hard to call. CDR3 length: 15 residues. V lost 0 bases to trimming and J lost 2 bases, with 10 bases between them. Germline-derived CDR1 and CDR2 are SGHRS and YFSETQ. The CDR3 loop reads CASSLGHSDTDTQYF. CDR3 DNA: TGCGCCAGCAGCTTGGGGCACAGCGACACAGATACGCAGTATTTT.

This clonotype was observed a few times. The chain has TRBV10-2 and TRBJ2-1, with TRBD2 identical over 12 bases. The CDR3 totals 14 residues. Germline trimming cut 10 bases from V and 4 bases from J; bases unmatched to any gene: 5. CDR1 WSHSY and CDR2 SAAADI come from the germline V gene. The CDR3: CAILTSGGYNEQFF. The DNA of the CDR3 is TGCGCCATCCTCACTAGCGGGGGGTACAATGAGCAGTTCTTC.